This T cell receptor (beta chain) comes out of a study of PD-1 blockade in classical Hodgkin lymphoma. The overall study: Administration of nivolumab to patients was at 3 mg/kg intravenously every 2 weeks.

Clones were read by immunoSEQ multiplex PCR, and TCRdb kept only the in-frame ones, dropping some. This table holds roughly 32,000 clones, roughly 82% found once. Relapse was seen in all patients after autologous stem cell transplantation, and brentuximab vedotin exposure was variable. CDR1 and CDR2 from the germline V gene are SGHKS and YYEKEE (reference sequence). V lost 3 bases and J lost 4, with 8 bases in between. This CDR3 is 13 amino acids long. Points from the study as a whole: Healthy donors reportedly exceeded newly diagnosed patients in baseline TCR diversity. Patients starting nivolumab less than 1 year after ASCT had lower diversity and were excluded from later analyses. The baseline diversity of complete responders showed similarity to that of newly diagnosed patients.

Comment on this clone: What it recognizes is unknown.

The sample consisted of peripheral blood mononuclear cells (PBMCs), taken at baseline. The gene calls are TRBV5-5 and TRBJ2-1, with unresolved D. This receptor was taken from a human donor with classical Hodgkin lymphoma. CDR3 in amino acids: CASSWQEYNEQFF. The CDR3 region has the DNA TGTGCCAGCAGCTGGCAGGAATACAATGAGCAGTTCTTC.